This is a list of T cell receptor beta chains from one sample in a study of siplizumab effects on memory and regulatory T cells. The protocol was immunoSEQ multiplex PCR, while the TCRdb copy is restricted to in-frame clones and leaves out a portion. Of roughly 93,000 clones in the sample, about 94% were seen once. Sequencing used non-Treg CD4+ T cells sorted from blood. These receptors all stem from a human donor in good health. CDR3s include the opening cysteine and the closing phenylalanine or tryptophan. The D gene is left open where the match is weak. Clone size appears in some rows only: once, few, many, or a class for an expanded clone.

>TRBV28|.|TRBJ1-1|.
CASSFGRSSGAFF
TGTGCCAGCAGTTTTGGCCGATCGAGTGGGGCTTTCTTT
>TRBV11-2|TRBD2|TRBJ2-1|.
CASSLDSPAGLYNEQFF
TGTGCCAGCAGCTTAGATTCGCCAGCGGGGCTGTACAATGAGCAGTTCTTC
>TRBV5-1|TRBD2|TRBJ2-7|.
CASSLDGRGSEQYF
TGCGCCAGCAGCTTGGACGGGAGGGGGAGCGAGCAGTACTTC
>TRBV11-3|.|TRBJ2-7|.
CASSLGGVASEQYF
TGTGCCAGCAGCTTAGGCGGGGTTGCATCCGAGCAGTACTTC
>TRBV19|.|TRBJ2-7|.
CASSIVAGRSYEQYF
TGTGCCAGTAGTATAGTCGCGGGTAGGTCCTACGAGCAGTACTTC
>TRBV5-1|TRBD2|TRBJ2-1|.
CASSLGTSPTNEQFF
TGCGCCAGCAGCTTAGGGACTAGCCCGACCAATGAGCAGTTCTTC
>TRBV7-2|.|TRBJ2-5|once
CASSLQNRGETQYF
TGTGCCAGCAGCTTACAAAACAGAGGGGAGACCCAGTACTTC
>TRBV18|.|TRBJ2-1|.
CASSPGHRSSYNEQFF
TGTGCCAGCTCACCTGGACATCGGAGCTCCTACAATGAGCAGTTCTTC
>TRBV18|.|TRBJ2-6|.
CASSPPTVSGANVLTF
TGTGCCAGCTCACCACCGACAGTCTCTGGGGCCAACGTCCTGACTTTC
>TRBV4-1|TRBD2|TRBJ2-1|.
CASSQDSGIAGVHEQFF
TGCGCCAGCAGCCAAGATTCGGGAATAGCGGGAGTACACGAGCAGTTCTTC
>TRBV6-5|.|TRBJ2-3|.
CASSRGDTQYF
TGTGCCAGCTCACGTGGAGATACGCAGTATTTT